The source of this TCR beta chain is a study of blood T cell repertoires in COVID-19. Study in general: The origin of the acute and convalescent COVID-19 samples was the United States, Italy and Spain.

Sequencing used immunoSEQ multiplex PCR; TCRdb keeps in-frame clones, though not all of them. This sample carries some 200,000 clones, about 88% of them seen once, and the ten largest clones take 15% to 20%. Seattle-derived patients entered the study during active infection and were followed longitudinally. What was sequenced was peripheral blood. The TCR comes from a man between 50 and 59 years old with COVID-19, enrolled during active disease.

In nucleotides, the CDR3 is TGTGCCAGCAGCACTCGACTAGCGGCGAGCACAGATACGCAGTATTTT. It is translated as CASSTRLAASTDTQYF. V is TRBV9 and J is TRBJ2-3; TRBD2 matches at 9 bases. CDR1 SGDLS and CDR2 YYNGEE come from the germline V gene. CDR3 length: 16 residues. The V and J ends lost 4 bases and 0 bases, in that order; junction bases with no gene match: 6.